In its sample, the clone carrying this T cell receptor (beta chain) was seen once. The data belong to a study of T cell changes during pregnancy in multiple sclerosis. The protocol was immunoSEQ multiplex PCR, while the TCRdb copy is restricted to in-frame clones and leaves out a portion. Counted here are some 59,000 clones, roughly 93% occurring once; the ten biggest clones make up 1% to 1.5%. V shed 5 bases, J shed 1 base, and the junction held 6 bases outside the gene matches. The length of the CDR3 is 15 residues. The germline gives CDR1 SGHVS, CDR2 FNYEAQ. The TCR comes from a female donor with multiple sclerosis, enrolled in a pregnancy study. The chain is built from TRBV7-6 and TRBJ1-1; 8 bases align to TRBD1. The specimen comprised peripheral blood, sampled in the second trimester of pregnancy. Here the CDR3 reads CASSTRTGPNTEAFF. The DNA for the CDR3 is TGTGCCAGCAGCACCCGGACAGGGCCGAACACTGAAGCTTTCTTT.